This T cell receptor beta chain was sequenced for a study of technical replicates of blood from a few donors. Germline-derived CDR1 and CDR2 are MNHEY and SVGAGI. V lost 6 bases, J lost 1 base, and 3 bases stayed unmatched. The CDR3 is made up of 14 amino acids. Sequencing was performed with immunoSEQ multiplex PCR; in TCRdb, only in-frame clones are kept and a portion is missing. The profile covers under 45,000 clones, with 90% to 97% appearing a single time and 0.37% taken by the ten largest. The sample was T cells isolated from PBMCs. This TCR was recovered from a human donor in good health. The chain joins TRBV6-5 to TRBJ2-1; TRBD2 agrees at 7 bases. The DNA for the CDR3 is TGTGCCAGCAGGGGAGCGGGGTCCTACAATGAGCAGTTCTTC. This codes for CASRGAGSYNEQFF.